These T cell receptor beta chains were read from a single sample in a study of blood T cell repertoires in COVID-19. Repertoires were generated with immunoSEQ multiplex PCR, while TCRdb's copy carries only in-frame clones and drops some. This sample has about 46,000 clones, with 80% to 90% found just once. Sample: peripheral blood. These receptors originate from a human donor in a cohort sampled during active COVID-19. The donor label of this sample is uncertain. Both conserved end residues are trimmed from each CDR3. Some rows have no size entry. The others give once, few or many, or a class for an expanded clone.

TRBJ1-1 | - | TRBV4-2 | ASSQSGGQGAAAEAF
TRBJ1-2 | - | TRBV15 | ATSSAEDRSGLGYT
TRBJ2-7 | - | TRBV7-9 | ASSGGQGGPYEQY
TRBJ1-1 | - | TRBV7-2 | ASSYSVPVNTEAF
TRBJ2-2 | - | TRBV24-1 | ATSDSRHFANTGELF
TRBJ2-5 | - | TRBV18 | ASSPGQSQETQY
TRBJ2-7 | - | TRBV24-1 | ATSDGGYEQY
TRBJ2-1 | few | TRBV23-1 | ASPRPVCYNEQF
TRBJ2-2 | - | TRBV27 | ASSWAGAGELF
TRBJ2-2 | - | TRBV2 | ASKYDTGELF
TRBJ2-7 | - | TRBV2 | ASSAWTSVYDSSYEQY
TRBJ2-7 | - | TRBV9 | ASSAGGTGSSYEQY
TRBJ1-5 | - | TRBV19 | ASRGRDLQPQH
TRBJ2-3 | - | TRBV11-3 | ASSESRGQLVQY
TRBJ2-2 | - | TRBV7-8 | ASLTGSNTGELF
TRBJ2-7 | - | TRBV5-1 | ASSLGQGLAITYEQY
TRBJ1-2 | - | TRBV28 | ATEDRGSYGYT
TRBJ1-2 | - | TRBV15 | ATSRDRVAGPRYGYT
TRBJ2-7 | - | TRBV11-3 | ASASGSSYEQY
TRBJ1-4 | - | TRBV6-5 | ASIEEGGRLVELF
TRBJ1-4 | - | TRBV18 | ASSSLPQTGLNEKLF
TRBJ1-1 | - | TRBV20-1 | SASRKTEAF
TRBJ2-5 | - | TRBV5-4 | ASSTGESQETQY
TRBJ1-5 | few | TRBV24-1 | ATSKAGEAQPQH
TRBJ1-2 | - | TRBV7-2 | ASSPDFYGYT
TRBJ2-3 | once | TRBV11-2 | ASSSTLLAGGRTDTQY
TRBJ1-1 | - | TRBV18 | ASSQRGGRGTEAF
TRBJ2-3 | - | TRBV18 | ASSRLKAADTQY
TRBJ1-2 | - | TRBV28 | ASSSFRDRSYGYT
TRBJ1-4 | - | TRBV3-1/TRBV3-2 | ASSQRTAGEKLF
TRBJ1-3 | - | TRBV21-1 | ASSNQNPGRGPGNTIY
TRBJ1-6 | - | TRBV30 | ARRADSSYNSPLH
TRBJ1-1 | - | TRBV6-6 | ASSSQLVGGLTEAF
TRBJ1-5 | - | TRBV7-2 | ASSFLQGGQPQH
TRBJ1-2 | once | TRBV7-6 | ASSHLGGYGYT